This section outlines one T cell receptor (beta chain) sequence together with its context. Authors' methods: Nucleated cell number was recorded as an estimate derived from reference gene primer amplification. This table comes from immunoSEQ multiplex PCR, and its TCRdb copy is limited to in-frame clones, with some not included. V and J calls and clone size are those listed in that table; D and trimming were worked out from the DNA. The sample has 70,000 to 75,000 clones, 70% to 90% seen once; the top ten hold around 4.8%. These data belong to a study of blood T cell repertoires in COVID-19. Germline CDR1 MNHEY, CDR2 SVGAGI. V was clipped by 2 bases and J by 0 bases, with 9 bases between them. This CDR3 has 15 amino acids.

This rearrangement joins TRBV6-5 to TRBJ2-3, with unresolved D. Source material: peripheral blood. The clonotype comes from a woman of 80 years or more with active or convalescent COVID-19. The CDR3: CASSYTTTSTDTQYF. In DNA form, the CDR3 reads TGTGCCAGCAGTTACACTACTACTAGCACAGATACGCAGTATTTT.